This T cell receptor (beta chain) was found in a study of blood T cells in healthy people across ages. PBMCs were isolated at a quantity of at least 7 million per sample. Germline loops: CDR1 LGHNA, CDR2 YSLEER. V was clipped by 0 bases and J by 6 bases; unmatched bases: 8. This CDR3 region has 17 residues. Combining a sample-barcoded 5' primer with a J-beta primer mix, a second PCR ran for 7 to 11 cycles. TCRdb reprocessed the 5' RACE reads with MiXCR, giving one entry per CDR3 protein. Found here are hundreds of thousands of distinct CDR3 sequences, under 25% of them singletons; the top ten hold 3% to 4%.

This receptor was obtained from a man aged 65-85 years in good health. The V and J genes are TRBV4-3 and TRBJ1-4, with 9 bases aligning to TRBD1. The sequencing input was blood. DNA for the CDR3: TGCGCCAGCAGCCAAGAGGGACAGGGCCGTCAAGATGAAAAACTGTTTTTT. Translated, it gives CASSQEGQGRQDEKLFF.